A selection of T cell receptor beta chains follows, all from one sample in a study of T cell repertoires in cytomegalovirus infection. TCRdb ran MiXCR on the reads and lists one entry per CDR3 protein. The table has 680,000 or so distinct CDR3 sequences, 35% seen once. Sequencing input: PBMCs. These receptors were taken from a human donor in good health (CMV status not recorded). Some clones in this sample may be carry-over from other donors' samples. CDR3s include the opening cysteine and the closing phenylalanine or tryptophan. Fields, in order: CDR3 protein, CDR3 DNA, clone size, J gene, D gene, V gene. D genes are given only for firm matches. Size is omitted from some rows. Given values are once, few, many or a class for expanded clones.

cdr3_aa: CARSTRTGGREPQHF; cdr3_nt: TGTGCCAGAAGTACACGGACAGGGGGAAGGGAGCCCCAGCATTTT; clone_size: once; j_call: TRBJ1-5; d_call: TRBD1; v_call: TRBV28
cdr3_aa: CASSQRQGDYTF; cdr3_nt: TGTGCCAGCAGTCAGAGACAGGGGGACTACACCTTC; clone_size: -; j_call: TRBJ1-2; d_call: TRBD1; v_call: TRBV7-9
cdr3_aa: CASSLGSAGIGYTF; cdr3_nt: TGTGCCAGCAGCTTAGGTTCGGCAGGGATCGGCTACACCTTC; clone_size: few; j_call: TRBJ1-2; d_call: -; v_call: TRBV7-6
cdr3_aa: CASSHTGTAGTGGGRAGTDTQYF; cdr3_nt: TGCGCCAGCAGCCACACCGGGACCGCGGGGACAGGGGGCGGAAGAGCGGGCACAGATACGCAGTATTTT; clone_size: -; j_call: TRBJ2-3; d_call: TRBD1; v_call: TRBV4-1
cdr3_aa: CASSPRDGARTETQYF; cdr3_nt: TGTGCCAGCAGCCCACGAGATGGGGCGAGAACCGAGACCCAGTACTTC; clone_size: -; j_call: TRBJ2-5; d_call: -; v_call: TRBV7-6
cdr3_aa: CASSRQEGAKNIQYF; cdr3_nt: TGTGCCAGCAGCAGACAGGAGGGGGCCAAAAACATTCAGTACTTC; clone_size: -; j_call: TRBJ2-4; d_call: -; v_call: TRBV9
cdr3_aa: CASTGWGGGQPQHF; cdr3_nt: TGTGCCAGCACCGGCTGGGGGGGCGGACAGCCCCAGCATTTT; clone_size: few; j_call: TRBJ1-5; d_call: -; v_call: TRBV28
cdr3_aa: CASSPDNRHGYTF; cdr3_nt: TGTGCCAGCAGTCCCGACAACCGCCATGGCTACACCTTC; clone_size: -; j_call: TRBJ1-2; d_call: -; v_call: TRBV2
cdr3_aa: CASSYPNQGSPGELFF; cdr3_nt: TGTGCCAGTAGTTATCCAAACCAGGGGTCTCCCGGGGAGCTGTTTTTT; clone_size: -; j_call: TRBJ2-2; d_call: -; v_call: TRBV19
cdr3_aa: CASSYDSGLPYEQYF; cdr3_nt: TGTGCCAGCAGTTACGATTCAGGACTCCCCTACGAGCAGTACTTC; clone_size: -; j_call: TRBJ2-7; d_call: -; v_call: TRBV6-5
cdr3_aa: CASSEGPRGQGYTEAFF; cdr3_nt: TGTGCCAGCAGTGAAGGGCCCCGGGGACAGGGGTACACTGAAGCTTTCTTT; clone_size: few; j_call: TRBJ1-1; d_call: TRBD1; v_call: TRBV6-1
cdr3_aa: CASSRDILNEQFF; cdr3_nt: TGTGCCAGCAGCCGGGACATCCTCAATGAGCAGTTCTTC; clone_size: -; j_call: TRBJ2-1; d_call: -; v_call: TRBV11-2
cdr3_aa: CASSFRTVGTEAFF; cdr3_nt: TGTGCCAGCAGCTTCCGGACGGTGGGCACTGAAGCTTTCTTT; clone_size: -; j_call: TRBJ1-1; d_call: -; v_call: TRBV7-2
cdr3_aa: CASSIGLAGESSTDTQYF; cdr3_nt: TGTGCCAGTAGTATAGGACTAGCGGGGGAATCTAGCACAGATACGCAGTATTTT; clone_size: -; j_call: TRBJ2-3; d_call: TRBD2; v_call: TRBV19
cdr3_aa: CASSLDTERNYGYTF; cdr3_nt: TGTGCCAGCAGCTTAGACACAGAGAGGAACTATGGCTACACCTTC; clone_size: few; j_call: TRBJ1-2; d_call: -; v_call: TRBV7-6
cdr3_aa: CASSWDSRTGELFF; cdr3_nt: TGTGCCAGCAGCTGGGACAGTCGGACCGGGGAGCTGTTTTTT; clone_size: -; j_call: TRBJ2-2; d_call: TRBD1; v_call: TRBV5-4